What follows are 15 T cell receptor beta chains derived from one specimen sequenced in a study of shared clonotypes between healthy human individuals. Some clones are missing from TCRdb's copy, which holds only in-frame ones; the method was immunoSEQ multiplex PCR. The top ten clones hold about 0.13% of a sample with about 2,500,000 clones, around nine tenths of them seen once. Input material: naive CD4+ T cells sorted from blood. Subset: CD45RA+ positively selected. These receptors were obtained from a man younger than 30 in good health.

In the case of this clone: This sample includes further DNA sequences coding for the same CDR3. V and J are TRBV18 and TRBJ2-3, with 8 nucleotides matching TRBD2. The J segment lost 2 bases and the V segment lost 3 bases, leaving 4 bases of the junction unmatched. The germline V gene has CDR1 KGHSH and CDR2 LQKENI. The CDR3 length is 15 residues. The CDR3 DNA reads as TGTGCCAGCTCACCGCTAGCGGGCTCCACAGATACGCAGTATTTT. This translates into CASSPLAGSTDTQYF.

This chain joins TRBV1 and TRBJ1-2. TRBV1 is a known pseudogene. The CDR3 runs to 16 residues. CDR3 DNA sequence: TGCACCAGCAGCCACCCCCCGGGGGTCGGTAACTATGGCTACACCTTC. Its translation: CTSSHPPGVGNYGYTF.

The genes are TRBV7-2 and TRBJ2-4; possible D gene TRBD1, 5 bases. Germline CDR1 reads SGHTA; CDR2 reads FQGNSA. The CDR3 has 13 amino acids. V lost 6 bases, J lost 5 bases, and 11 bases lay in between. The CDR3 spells CASRQDRENIQYF. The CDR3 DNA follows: TGTGCCAGCAGACAAGACAGAGAAAACATTCAGTACTTC.

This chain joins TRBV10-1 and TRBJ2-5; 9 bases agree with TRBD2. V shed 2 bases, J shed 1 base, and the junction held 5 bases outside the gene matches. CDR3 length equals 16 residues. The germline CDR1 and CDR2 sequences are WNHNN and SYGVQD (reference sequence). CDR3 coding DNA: TGCGCCAGCAGTGAGGCGACTAGCGGAGCCCAAGAGACCCAGTACTTC. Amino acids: CASSEATSGAQETQYF.

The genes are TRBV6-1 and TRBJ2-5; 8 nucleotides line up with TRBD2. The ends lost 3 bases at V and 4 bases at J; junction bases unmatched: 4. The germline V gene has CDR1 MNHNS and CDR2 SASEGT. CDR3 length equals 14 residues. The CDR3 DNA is TGTGCCAGCAGTGACGGGGGGGTCGGAGAGACCCAGTACTTC. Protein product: CASSDGGVGETQYF.

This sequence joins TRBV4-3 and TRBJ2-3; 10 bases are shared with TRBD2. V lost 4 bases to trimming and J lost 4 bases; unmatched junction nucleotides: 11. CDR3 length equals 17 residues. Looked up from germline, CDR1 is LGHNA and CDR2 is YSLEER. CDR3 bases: TGCGCCAGCAGCCCCAATCTGGCTAGCGGGAGTTCAGATACGCAGTATTTT. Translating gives CASSPNLASGSSDTQYF.

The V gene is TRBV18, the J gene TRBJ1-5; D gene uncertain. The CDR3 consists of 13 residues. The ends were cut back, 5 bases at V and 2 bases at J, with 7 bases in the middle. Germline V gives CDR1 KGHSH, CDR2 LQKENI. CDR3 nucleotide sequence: TGTGCCAGCTCAACCGGGGGCAATCAGCCCCAGCATTTT. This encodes CASSTGGNQPQHF.

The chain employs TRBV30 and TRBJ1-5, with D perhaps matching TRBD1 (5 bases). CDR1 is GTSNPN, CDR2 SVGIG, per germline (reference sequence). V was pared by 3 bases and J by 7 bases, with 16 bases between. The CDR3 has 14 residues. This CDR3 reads CAWSLGGGVQPQHF. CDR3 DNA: TGTGCCTGGAGCCTTGGGGGTGGGGTCCAGCCCCAGCATTTT.

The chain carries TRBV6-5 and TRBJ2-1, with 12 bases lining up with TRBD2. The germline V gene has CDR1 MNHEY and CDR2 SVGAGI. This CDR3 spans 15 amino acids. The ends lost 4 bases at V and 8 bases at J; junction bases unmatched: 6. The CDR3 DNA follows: TGTGCCAGCAGTTCTCTAGCGGGAGGGCCTCATGAGCAGTTCTTC. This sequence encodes CASSSLAGGPHEQFF.

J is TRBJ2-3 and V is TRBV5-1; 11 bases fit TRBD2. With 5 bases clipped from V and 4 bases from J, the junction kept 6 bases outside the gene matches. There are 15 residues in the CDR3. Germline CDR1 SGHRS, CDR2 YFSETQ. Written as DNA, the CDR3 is TGCGCCAGCAGACTTAGCGGGGGGGCGGCAGATACGCAGTATTTT. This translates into CASRLSGGAADTQYF.

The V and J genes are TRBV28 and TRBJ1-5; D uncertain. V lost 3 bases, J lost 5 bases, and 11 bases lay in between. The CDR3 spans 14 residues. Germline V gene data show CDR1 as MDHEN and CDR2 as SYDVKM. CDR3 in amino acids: CASSFGGSHQPQHF. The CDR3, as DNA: TGTGCCAGCAGTTTTGGAGGGAGCCATCAGCCCCAGCATTTT.

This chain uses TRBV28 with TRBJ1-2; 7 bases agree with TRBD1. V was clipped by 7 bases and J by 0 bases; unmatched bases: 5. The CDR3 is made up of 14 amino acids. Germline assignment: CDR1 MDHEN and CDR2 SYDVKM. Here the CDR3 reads CASTEQGPNYGYTF. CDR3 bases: TGTGCCAGCACCGAACAGGGGCCTAACTATGGCTACACCTTC.

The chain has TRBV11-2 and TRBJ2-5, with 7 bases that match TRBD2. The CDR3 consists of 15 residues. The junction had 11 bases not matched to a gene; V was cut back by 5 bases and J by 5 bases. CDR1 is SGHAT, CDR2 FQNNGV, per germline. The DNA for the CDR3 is TGTGCCAGCAGCCAGCCAACGGGGGGAGGGGAGACCCAGTACTTC. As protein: CASSQPTGGGETQYF. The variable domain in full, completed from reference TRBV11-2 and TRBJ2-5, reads EAGVAQSPRYKIIEKRQSVAFWCNPISGHATLYWYQQILGQGPKLLIQFQNNGVVDDSQLPKDRFSAERLKGVDSTLKIQPAKLEDSAVYLCASSQPTGGGETQYFGPGTRLLVL.

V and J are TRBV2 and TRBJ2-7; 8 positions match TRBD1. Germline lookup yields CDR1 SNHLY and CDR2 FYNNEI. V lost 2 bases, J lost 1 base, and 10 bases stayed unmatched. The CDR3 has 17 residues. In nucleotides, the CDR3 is TGTGCCAGCAGTGAACGAAGGCCTGGACAGGGATCCTACGAGCAGTACTTC. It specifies CASSERRPGQGSYEQYF.

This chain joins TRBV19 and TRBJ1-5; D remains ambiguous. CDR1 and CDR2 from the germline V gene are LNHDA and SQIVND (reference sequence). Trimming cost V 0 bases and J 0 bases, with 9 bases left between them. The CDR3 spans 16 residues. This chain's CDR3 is CASSIEAGYSNQPQHF. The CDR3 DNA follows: TGTGCCAGTAGTATAGAGGCAGGCTATAGCAATCAGCCCCAGCATTTT.